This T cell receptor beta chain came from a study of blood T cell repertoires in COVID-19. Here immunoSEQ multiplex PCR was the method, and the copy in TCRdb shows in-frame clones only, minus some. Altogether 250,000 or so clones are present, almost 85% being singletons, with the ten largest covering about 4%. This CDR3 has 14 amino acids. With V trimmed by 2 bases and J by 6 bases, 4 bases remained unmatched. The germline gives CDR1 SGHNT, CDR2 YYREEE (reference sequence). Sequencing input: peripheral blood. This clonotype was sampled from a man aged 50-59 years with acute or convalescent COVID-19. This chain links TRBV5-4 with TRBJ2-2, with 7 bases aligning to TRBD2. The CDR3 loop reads CASSLSGGSGELFF. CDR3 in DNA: TGTGCCAGCAGCTTATCGGGGGGTTCCGGGGAGCTGTTTTTT. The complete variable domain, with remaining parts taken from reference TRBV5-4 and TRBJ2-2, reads ETGVTQSPTHLIKTRGQQVTLRCSSQSGHNTVSWYQQALGQGPQFIFQYYREEENGRGNFPPRFSGLQFPNYSSELNVNALELDDSALYLCASSLSGGSGELFFGEGSRLTVL.